This T cell receptor (beta chain) was obtained from a study of T cells after yellow fever vaccination (dated by TCRdb to about 2019). Describing the broader study: Libraries from fractions with low cell numbers were prepared with the SMART-Seq v4 Ultra Low Input RNA kit. To follow T-cell clones before and after both primary and booster YFV17D yellow fever vaccination, bulk TCR alpha and beta repertoires underwent longitudinal sequencing. Two healthy male donors made up the cohort, one aged 18 to 29 years and the other aged 30 to 40 years. Blood was collected at multiple timepoints before and after primary and secondary immunization, and bulk PBMC replicates and cell subsets were isolated. Broader findings and caveats from the paper: The study included only a couple of donors, which limits how far the findings can be generalized. A small fraction of clonotypes showed up in both the CD4 and CD8 compartments, probably as a result of convergent recombination. Compared with the primary T-cell response, the secondary T-cell response was faster but weaker, reaching its peak on day 5 rather than on day 15. Computational filtering was required because FACS-sorted repertoires could contain abundant contaminating clonotypes from the bulk population. After the booster, most of the clones that had expanded following primary vaccination were detected again (just under 97% of CD4 and roughly 88% of CD8), which suggests that memory was broadly maintained.

A remark on this clonotype: The antigen it binds to is not known. Qualities for individual bases were not recorded, and no much larger clone is one base off.

TCR cDNA was synthesized by 5'RACE template switching, through which a universal primer site and unique molecular identifiers were introduced. cDNA synthesis was primed from both the TCR alpha and TCR beta constant segments. Library amplification involved two PCR steps, and the second step added sample barcodes and sequencing adapters. Sequencing of libraries was performed on Illumina HiSeq 2500 (2x100 bp) or NovaSeq (2x150 bp). On the study's bioinformatics: MIGEC handled demultiplexing of reads and collapsing into UMI consensus sequences, while MiXCR performed V(D)J alignment. Using edgeR on replicate PBMC samples, clonotypes were called vaccine-responding if FDR was below 0.01 and the log2 fold change was above 5 up to day 15. CD4 or CD8 identity was assigned to each bulk clonotype according to whether the clonotype was present at higher abundance in the sequenced CD4 repertoire or the sequenced CD8 repertoire. The raw public reads went through TCRdb reprocessing: fastp at Q25, MiXCR clone calling, in-frame beta chains kept. Rows are unified per CDR3 protein, each entry keeping the most common DNA and genes. TCRdb's processing, not the study's, gives the V and J calls here. The sample table shows almost 600,000 distinct CDR3 sequences, and less than 15% are seen once. The ten largest clonotypes hold 11% to 15% of the sample.

The germline V gene (reference sequence) sets CDR1 to SGHNT and CDR2 to YYREEE. The CDR3, from cysteine to phenylalanine, totals 15 residues. CDR3 DNA is the only sequence kept; it has 45 bases, read in frame from the first base. Trimming leaves V shorter by 3 bases and J shorter by 1 base, with the junction holding 6 bases beyond the gene matches. The meaning of the sample's treatment or condition label: live attenuated yellow fever vaccine strain. At each blood-draw timepoint, two biological replicates of bulk PBMCs were obtained. PBMCs were isolated from peripheral blood using a standard Ficoll-Paque protocol. TriZol was used to extract RNA from bulk PBMCs, CD4 and CD8 fractions, and dextramer-positive and dextramer-negative fractions.

The sample consisted of PBMCs, taken on the day of the yellow fever booster vaccination. The clonotype was recovered from a man between 25 and 39 years old who received the YFV17D yellow fever vaccine. The sequence joins TRBV5-4 to TRBJ2-7; TRBD1 matches 8 bases in the middle. The nucleotide sequence reads TGTGCCAGCAGCTCCCTGACAGGGGCTTCCTACGAGCAGTACTTC. Translated, it gives CASSSLTGASYEQYF.